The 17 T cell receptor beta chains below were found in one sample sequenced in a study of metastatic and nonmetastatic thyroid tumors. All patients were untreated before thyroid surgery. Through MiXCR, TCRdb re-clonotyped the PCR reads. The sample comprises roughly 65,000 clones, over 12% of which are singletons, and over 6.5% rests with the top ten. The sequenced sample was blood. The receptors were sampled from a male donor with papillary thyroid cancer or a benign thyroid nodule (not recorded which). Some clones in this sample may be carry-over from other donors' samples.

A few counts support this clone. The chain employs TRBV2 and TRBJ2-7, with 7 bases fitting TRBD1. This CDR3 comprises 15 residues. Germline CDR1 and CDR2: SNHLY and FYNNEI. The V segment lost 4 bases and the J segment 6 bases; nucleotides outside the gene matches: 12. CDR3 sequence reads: CASSVLVTGRSEQYF. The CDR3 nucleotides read TGTGCCAGCAGTGTCCTCGTGACAGGGCGAAGCGAGCAGTACTTC.

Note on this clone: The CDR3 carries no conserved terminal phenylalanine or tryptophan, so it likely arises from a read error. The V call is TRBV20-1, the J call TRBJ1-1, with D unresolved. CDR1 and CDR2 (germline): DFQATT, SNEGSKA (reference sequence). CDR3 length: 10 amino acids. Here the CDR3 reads CSAPFSKAFL. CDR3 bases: TGTAGTGCCCCTTTTTCTAAAGCTTTCCTT.

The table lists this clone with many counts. The DNA of the CDR3 is TGTGCCAGCACCCCCGGCAGGGGTGTATTGGAGCAGTACTTC. Translating gives CASTPGRGVLEQYF. The genes are TRBV27 and TRBJ2-7; the D gene is possibly TRBD1 (6 bases). The V gene's germline CDR1 is MNHEY and CDR2 SMNVEV (reference sequence). The length of the CDR3 is 14 residues. Trimming took 7 bases from V and 7 from J, leaving 20 bases between them.

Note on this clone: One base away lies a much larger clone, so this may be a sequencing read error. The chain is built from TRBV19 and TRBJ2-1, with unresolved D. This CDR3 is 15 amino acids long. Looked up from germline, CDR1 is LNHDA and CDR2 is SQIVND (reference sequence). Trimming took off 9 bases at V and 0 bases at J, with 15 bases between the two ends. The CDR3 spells CARPIWWDSYNEQFF. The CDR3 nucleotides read TGTGCCAGACCCATCTGGTGGGACTCCTACAATGAGCAGTTCTTC.

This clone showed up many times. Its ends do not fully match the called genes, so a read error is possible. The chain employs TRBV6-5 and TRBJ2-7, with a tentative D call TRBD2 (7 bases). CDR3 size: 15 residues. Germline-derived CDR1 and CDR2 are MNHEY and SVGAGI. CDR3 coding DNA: TGTGCCAGCAGTTACGGACGGGGGGCCTCCGACGAGCAGTACTTC. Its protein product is CASSYGRGASDEQYF.

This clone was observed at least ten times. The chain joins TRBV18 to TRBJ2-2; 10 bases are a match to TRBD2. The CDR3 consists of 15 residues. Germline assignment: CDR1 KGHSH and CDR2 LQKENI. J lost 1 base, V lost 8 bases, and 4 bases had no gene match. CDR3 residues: CASLTSGKNTGELFF. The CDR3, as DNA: TGTGCCAGCCTTACTAGCGGGAAGAACACCGGGGAGCTGTTTTTT.

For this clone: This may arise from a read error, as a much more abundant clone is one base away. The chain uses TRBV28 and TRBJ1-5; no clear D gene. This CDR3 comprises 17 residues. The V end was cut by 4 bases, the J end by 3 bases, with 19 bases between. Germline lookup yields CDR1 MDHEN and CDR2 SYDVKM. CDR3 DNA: TGTGCCAGCAGTTCACGGTGGTTGACCTCCTCCAATCAGCCCCAGCATTTT. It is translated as CASSSRWLTSSNQPQHF.

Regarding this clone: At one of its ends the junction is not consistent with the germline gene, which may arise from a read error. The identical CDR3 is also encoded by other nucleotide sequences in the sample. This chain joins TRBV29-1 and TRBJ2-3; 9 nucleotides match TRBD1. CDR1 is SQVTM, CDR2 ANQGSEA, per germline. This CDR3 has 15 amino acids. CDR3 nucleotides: TGTAGCGTTGAGGGGGGACAGGGAGCTTCGGATACGCAGTATTTT. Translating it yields CSVEGGQGASDTQYF.

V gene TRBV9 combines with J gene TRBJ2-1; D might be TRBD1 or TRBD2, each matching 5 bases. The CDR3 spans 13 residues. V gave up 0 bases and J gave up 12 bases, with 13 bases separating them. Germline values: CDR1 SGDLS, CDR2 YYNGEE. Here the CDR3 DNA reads TGTGCCAGCAGCGTAGAGTTGGGGGATGGGCAGTTCTTC. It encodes CASSVELGDGQFF. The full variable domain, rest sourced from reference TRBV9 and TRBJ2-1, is DSGVTQTPKHLITATGQRVTLRCSPRSGDLSVYWYQQSLDQGLQFLIQYYNGEERAKGNILERFSAQQFPDLHSELNLSSLELGDSALYFCASSVELGDGQFFGPGTRLTVL.

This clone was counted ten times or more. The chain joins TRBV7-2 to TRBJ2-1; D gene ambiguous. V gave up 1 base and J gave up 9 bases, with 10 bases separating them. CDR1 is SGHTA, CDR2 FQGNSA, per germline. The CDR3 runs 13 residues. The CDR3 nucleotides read TGTGCCAGCAGCTTAGGCCGCGAGGTTGAGCAGTTCTTC. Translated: CASSLGREVEQFF.

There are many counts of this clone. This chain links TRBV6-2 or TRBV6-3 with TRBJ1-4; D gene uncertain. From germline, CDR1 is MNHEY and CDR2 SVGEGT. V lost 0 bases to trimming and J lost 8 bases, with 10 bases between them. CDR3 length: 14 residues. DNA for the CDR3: TGTGCCAGCAGTTACTCGACACCCCCCGAAAAACTGTTTTTT. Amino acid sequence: CASSYSTPPEKLFF.

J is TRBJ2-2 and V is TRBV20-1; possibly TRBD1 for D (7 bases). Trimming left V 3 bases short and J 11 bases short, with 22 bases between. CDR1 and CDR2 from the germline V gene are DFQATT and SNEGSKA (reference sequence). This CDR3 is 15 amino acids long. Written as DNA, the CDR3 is TGCAGTGCTAGGGAGGGGGCCACTCGGGCGGTTGAGCTGTTTTTT. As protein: CSAREGATRAVELFF.

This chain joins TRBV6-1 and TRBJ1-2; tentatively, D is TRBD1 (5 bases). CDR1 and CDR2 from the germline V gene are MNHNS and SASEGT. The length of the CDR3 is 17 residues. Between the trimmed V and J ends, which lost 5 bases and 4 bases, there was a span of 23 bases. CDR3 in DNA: TGTGCCAGCAGTCACGGAACAGGTGGAGGCTCCCTCTATGGCTACACCTTC. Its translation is CASSHGTGGGSLYGYTF.

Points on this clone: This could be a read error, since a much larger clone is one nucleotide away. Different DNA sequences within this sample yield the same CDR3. CDR3 loop: CAISDPRSGRGEQFF. The CDR3 DNA is TGTGCCATCAGTGACCCTCGTTCCGGGAGGGGTGAGCAGTTCTTC. The chain joins TRBV10-3 to TRBJ2-1, with TRBD2 matching over 8 bases. This CDR3 is built from 15 residues. CDR1 and CDR2 (germline): ENHRY, SYGVKD. Germline trimming cut 3 bases from V and 9 bases from J; bases unmatched to any gene: 10.

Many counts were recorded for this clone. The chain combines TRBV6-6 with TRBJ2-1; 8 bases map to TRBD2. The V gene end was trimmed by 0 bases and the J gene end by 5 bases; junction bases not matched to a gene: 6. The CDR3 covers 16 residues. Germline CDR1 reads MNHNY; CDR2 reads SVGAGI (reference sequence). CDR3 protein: CASSYSSGSGDNEQFF. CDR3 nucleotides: TGTGCCAGCAGTTACTCGAGCGGGAGTGGAGACAATGAGCAGTTCTTC.

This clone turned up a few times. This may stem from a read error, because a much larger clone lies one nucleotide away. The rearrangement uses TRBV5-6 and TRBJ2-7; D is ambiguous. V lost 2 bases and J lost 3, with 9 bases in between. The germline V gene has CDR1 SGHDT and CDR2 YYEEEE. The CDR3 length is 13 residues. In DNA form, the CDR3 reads TGTGCCAGCAGCTTTACAGAGCACTACGAGCAGTACTTC. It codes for CASSFTEHYEQYF.

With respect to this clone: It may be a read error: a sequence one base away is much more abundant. This chain's CDR3 is CASKLAGGLTDTQYF. CDR3 DNA sequence: TGCGCCAGCAAACTAGCGGGAGGCCTCACAGATACGCAGTATTTT. The chain employs TRBV4-3 and TRBJ2-3, with 12 bases identical to TRBD2. J gave up 2 bases and V 7 bases, and 4 bases lay outside the gene matches. CDR1 is LGHNA and CDR2 is YSLEER in the germline V gene. The CDR3 is made up of 15 amino acids.